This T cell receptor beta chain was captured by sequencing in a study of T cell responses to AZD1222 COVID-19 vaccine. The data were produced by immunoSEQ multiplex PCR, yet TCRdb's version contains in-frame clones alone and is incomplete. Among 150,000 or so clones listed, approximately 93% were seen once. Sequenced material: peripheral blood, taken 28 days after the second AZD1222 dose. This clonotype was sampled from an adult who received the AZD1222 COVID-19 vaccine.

The CDR3, as DNA: TGCGCCAGCAGCAAGGACAGGGCTACCGATAATTCACCCCTCCACTTT. It codes for CASSKDRATDNSPLHF. The chain combines TRBV4-1 with TRBJ1-6; 8 bases are a match to TRBD1. The CDR3 has 16 amino acids. The V and J ends lost 5 bases and 5 bases, in that order; junction bases with no gene match: 8. Germline assignment: CDR1 MGHRA and CDR2 YSYEKL.